The clone carrying this T cell receptor (beta chain) was picked up a small number of times. The data belong to a study of long-term antiretroviral therapy in people with HIV. The CDR3 loop spans 15 amino acids. After removal of 5 bases from V and 7 bases from J, the junction contained 5 bases not matched to a gene. In germline, CDR1 is LNHNV, CDR2 YYDKDF (reference sequence). Sequencing relied on immunoSEQ assay v3.0, run at survey level. This table comes from immunoSEQ multiplex PCR, and its TCRdb copy is limited to in-frame clones, with some not included. The sample includes fewer than 20,000 clones, approximately 80% of them seen just once.

The rearrangement joins TRBV15 to TRBJ2-2; 12 bases align to TRBD2. The sample consisted of unsorted PBMCs, taken 0.3 years before starting antiretroviral therapy. The sequence was obtained from a man in his fifties or sixties with HIV. CDR3: CATSPRLAGVGELFF. CDR3 coding DNA: TGTGCCACCAGCCCCAGACTAGCGGGGGTCGGGGAGCTGTTTTTT. Complete variable domain (other parts from reference TRBV15 and TRBJ2-2): DAMVIQNPRYQVTQFGKPVTLSCSQTLNHNVMYWYQQKSSQAPKLLFHYYDKDFNNEADTPDNFQSRRPNTSFCFLDIRSPGLGDTAMYLCATSPRLAGVGELFFGEGSRLTVL.